Listed here are 29 T cell receptor beta chains from one sample, sequenced in a study of human CD8 memory T cell subsets. Libraries of TCR beta chains were produced by 5' RACE (UMI-labeled). TCRdb reanalyzed the 5' RACE reads, giving one entry per CDR3 protein sequence and no DNA. This sample's table reports thousands of distinct CDR3 sequences. Sample: CD8+ effector memory T cells (TEM) sorted from PBMCs. Subset of the sample: effector memory CD8 T cells, CCR7- CD45RO+ CD95+. These receptors all stem from a human donor in good health.

The chain is built from TRBV11-2 and TRBJ2-3; TCRdb calls TRBD2, which cannot be checked without DNA. The CDR3 consists of 15 residues. Germline CDR1 and CDR2: SGHAT and FQNNGV. Here the CDR3 reads CASSLLAGLTDTQYF. Full variable domain (remainder filled in from reference TRBV11-2 and TRBJ2-3): EAGVAQSPRYKIIEKRQSVAFWCNPISGHATLYWYQQILGQGPKLLIQFQNNGVVDDSQLPKDRFSAERLKGVDSTLKIQPAKLEDSAVYLCASSLLAGLTDTQYFGPGTRLTVL.

The CDR3 loop is CASRPIPGQDYEQYF. This chain joins TRBV5-1 and TRBJ2-7; with no DNA, the TCRdb D assignment of TRBD1 cannot be verified. Germline V gene lookup returns CDR1 SGHRS and CDR2 YFSETQ. The CDR3 spans 15 residues. The whole variable domain, filled in from reference TRBV5-1 and TRBJ2-7, reads KAGVTQTPRYLIKTRGQQVTLSCSPISGHRSVSWYQQTPGQGLQFLFEYFSETQRNKGNFPGRFSGRQFSNSRSEMNVSTLELGDSALYLCASRPIPGQDYEQYFGPGTRLTVT.

Judged by frequency, this clonotype is hyperexpanded. The chain has TRBV6-2 or TRBV6-3 and TRBJ2-1; TCRdb's assignment of TRBD2 cannot be checked, as there is no DNA. The CDR3 is 15 residues long. Germline V gene lookup returns CDR1 MNHEY and CDR2 SVGEGT. The CDR3 spells CASSYSSGGANEQFF.

The chain carries TRBV20-1 and TRBJ2-5; TCRdb selects TRBD1, and the lack of DNA leaves this call unchecked. This CDR3 comprises 14 residues. Germline-derived CDR1 and CDR2 are DFQATT and SNEGSKA (reference sequence). The CDR3 is CSARGADNQETQYF.

Considering frequency, this clonotype is medium-sized. CDR3 region: CASSQSCGRQETQYF. The chain combines TRBV23-1 with TRBJ2-5; TCRdb gives TRBD2 as the D gene, but with no DNA this cannot be confirmed. TRBV23-1 is reported as an ORF; its role is uncertain. The CDR3 spans 15 residues.

The chain carries TRBV20-1 and TRBJ1-2; no DNA is available, so the TRBD1 call from TCRdb remains unchecked. Looked up from germline, CDR1 is DFQATT and CDR2 is SNEGSKA (reference sequence). The CDR3 consists of 17 residues. CDR3: CSASSPRQASTNYGYTF.

This rearrangement joins TRBV7-6 to TRBJ2-5; TCRdb names TRBD2, which stays unverified in the absence of DNA. Germline V gene data show CDR1 as SGHVS and CDR2 as FNYEAQ. The CDR3 is 17 amino acids. CDR3 region: CASSLAPLAGGRETQYF.

The genes are TRBV13 and TRBJ1-2; TCRdb lists TRBD1, though no DNA is available to test this call. This CDR3 spans 13 amino acids. Germline V lookup: CDR1 PRHDT, CDR2 FYEKMQ (reference sequence). The CDR3 spells CASSSRGNYGYTF.

This sequence joins TRBV20-1 and TRBJ1-2. Germline CDR1 and CDR2: DFQATT and SNEGSKA (reference sequence). This CDR3 contains 14 residues. CDR3 sequence reads: CSAPHTDLNYGYTF.

The chain uses TRBV19 and TRBJ2-7; TCRdb calls TRBD2, which cannot be checked without DNA. The CDR3 runs 14 residues. CDR1 and CDR2 (germline): LNHDA, SQIVND (reference sequence). CDR3 loop: CASSIPGLASEQYF.

Judged by frequency, this clonotype is medium-sized (0.01 to 0.1%). The V gene is TRBV12-3 or TRBV12-4, the J gene TRBJ1-1. This CDR3 region has 13 residues. The CDR3 loop is CASKGSMNTEAFF.

The chain carries TRBV6-1 and TRBJ2-4; TCRdb indicates TRBD2, and absent DNA this call remains unverified. The CDR3 contains 16 residues. From germline, CDR1 is MNHNS and CDR2 SASEGT. This CDR3 reads CASSEAQEGTKNIQYF.

J is TRBJ2-3 and V is TRBV4-2; TCRdb's assignment of TRBD2 cannot be checked, as there is no DNA. This CDR3 is 15 amino acids long. CDR1 is LGHNA, CDR2 YNFKEQ, per germline. CDR3 region: CASRASGGGPDTQYF.

This clonotype is labeled medium-sized based on frequency. The rearrangement joins TRBV28 to TRBJ2-1; the D gene TCRdb calls, TRBD2, cannot be checked with no DNA. Germline assignment: CDR1 MDHEN and CDR2 SYDVKM. The CDR3 runs 16 residues. The CDR3 protein is CASGSYGREGVNEQFF.

The chain combines TRBV20-1 with TRBJ2-5; the D call of TRBD2 rests on TCRdb alone, since no DNA is present to check it. The CDR3 is 18 residues long. Germline V gene lookup returns CDR1 DFQATT and CDR2 SNEGSKA (reference sequence). CDR3 residues: CSARGGPLAGSIQETQYF.

The genes are TRBV20-1 and TRBJ2-7; as DNA is missing, the TRBD1 call by TCRdb cannot be tested. This CDR3 is 15 amino acids long. The V gene's germline CDR1 is DFQATT and CDR2 SNEGSKA (reference sequence). The CDR3 spells CSAGAPGTESYEQYF.

The chain couples TRBV20-1 to TRBJ1-1; TCRdb outputs TRBD1, but without DNA this stays unchecked. This CDR3 region has 15 residues. CDR1 and CDR2 (germline): DFQATT, SNEGSKA (reference sequence). CDR3 amino acids: CSASKGAQWNTEAFF.

The chain uses TRBV28 and TRBJ2-7; without DNA, the TCRdb call of TRBD1 cannot be checked. There are 16 residues in the CDR3. The germline gives CDR1 MDHEN, CDR2 SYDVKM. The chain's CDR3 is CASSFPLGGVHYEQYF.

V usage is TRBV7-8 and J usage is TRBJ2-2; as DNA is missing, the TRBD2 call by TCRdb cannot be tested. This CDR3 has 14 residues. Germline-derived CDR1 and CDR2 are SGHVS and FQNEAQ. The CDR3 sequence: CASSLSSGTGELFF.

The chain is built from TRBV6-4 and TRBJ2-1; TCRdb reports TRBD2, a call that lacks DNA to check it against. CDR1 MRHNA and CDR2 SNTAGT come from the germline V gene. This CDR3 has 15 amino acids. The CDR3 loop reads CASSGTSGGLNEQFF.

V gene TRBV9 combines with J gene TRBJ2-2; as DNA is missing, the TRBD1 call by TCRdb cannot be tested. There are 17 residues in the CDR3. Germline V gene sequence: CDR1 SGDLS, CDR2 YYNGEE. CDR3: CASSVGRDRGERGELFF. The complete variable domain, with remaining parts taken from reference TRBV9 and TRBJ2-2, reads DSGVTQTPKHLITATGQRVTLRCSPRSGDLSVYWYQQSLDQGLQFLIQYYNGEERAKGNILERFSAQQFPDLHSELNLSSLELGDSALYFCASSVGRDRGERGELFFGEGSRLTVL.

V gene TRBV6-4 combines with J gene TRBJ2-2; with no DNA, the TCRdb D assignment of TRBD2 cannot be verified. The CDR3 runs to 17 residues. Germline loops: CDR1 MRHNA, CDR2 SNTAGT. This CDR3 is CASSKTSGSPDTGELFF.

This clonotype is called medium-sized based on its frequency. The CDR3 here is CASSPEGDLNTIYF. This chain uses TRBV3-1 with TRBJ1-3; TCRdb designates TRBD1, a call that cannot be tested without DNA. This CDR3 is 14 amino acids long. The germline CDR1 and CDR2 sequences are LGHDT and YNNKEL (reference sequence).

CDR3 sequence: CASSIKLSGRDTQYF. The chain has TRBV13 and TRBJ2-3; TCRdb's D call, TRBD2, is unchecked because there is no DNA. Germline CDR1 and CDR2: PRHDT and FYEKMQ (reference sequence). CDR3 length equals 15 residues.

The gene calls are TRBV7-8 and TRBJ1-1; the TCRdb call, TRBD1, lacks DNA for checking. The CDR3 has 16 amino acids. Germline V lookup: CDR1 SGHVS, CDR2 FQNEAQ. This CDR3 reads CASSSRTRGAGTEAFF.

The chain couples TRBV6-4 to TRBJ2-3; the D call from TCRdb, TRBD2, cannot be confirmed without DNA. Germline CDR1 is MRHNA and CDR2 is SNTAGT. CDR3 length: 15 residues. The CDR3 reads CASRELAGTTDTQYF.

Considering frequency, this clonotype is large (0.1 to 1%). The J gene is TRBJ2-1, the V gene TRBV7-8; there is no DNA to check the TCRdb D call of TRBD2. The germline CDR1 and CDR2 sequences are SGHVS and FQNEAQ. The length of the CDR3 is 15 residues. The CDR3: CASSSGLVNDDEQFF.

V and J are TRBV7-9 and TRBJ1-4; TCRdb's D gene call, TRBD1, goes unchecked for lack of DNA. Per the germline V gene, CDR1 is SEHNR and CDR2 is FQNEAQ (reference sequence). The CDR3 sequence is 15 residues long. CDR3 amino acids: CASSLPREVGEKLFF.

This chain connects TRBV6-2 or TRBV6-3 to TRBJ2-7; TCRdb's D call of TRBD2 is untestable without DNA. This CDR3 comprises 14 residues. Germline CDR1 is MNHEY and CDR2 is SVGEGT. CDR3 in amino acids: CASSLAGASDEQYF.